This T cell receptor beta chain emerged from a study of yellow fever vaccine responses in identical twins. With respect to this clonotype: The antigen is unknown.

MiXCR, run by TCRdb on the RT-PCR reads, gives a single entry per CDR3 protein. This table holds several hundred distinct CDR3 sequences, approximately 84% found once. Germline CDR1 is DFQATT and CDR2 is SNEGSKA (reference sequence). The CDR3 sequence is 12 residues long. The V gene end was trimmed by 4 bases and the J gene end by 6 bases; junction bases not matched to a gene: 2. Whole-study results and caveats: Vaccine-induced T cell responses in twins were reportedly observed to appear partly convergent, partly personalized.

This receptor was taken from a female donor who received the yellow fever vaccine. This sample comprised T cells from blood (PBMCs), unsorted or a sorted subset (not recorded which), obtained before or after yellow fever vaccination (not recorded which). The chain employs TRBV20-1 and TRBJ2-1, with TRBD2 matching over 8 bases. The CDR3 loop is CSATRGGNEQFF. CDR3 DNA sequence: TGCAGTGCTACCCGGGGGGGCAATGAGCAGTTCTTC.